The T cell receptor beta chain described here comes from a study of regulatory T cells in long-lasting Graves disease. The authors built TCR beta libraries using iRepertoire HTBI primers and Arm-PCR of CDR3 regions. A single record per CDR3 protein comes from TCRdb applying MiXCR to the multiplex PCR reads. The sample yields roughly 420,000 distinct CDR3 sequences, over 15% seen once. Time point of the sample: newly diagnosed GD, antithyroid drugs for less than 3 months. The TCR library was made from RNA extracted from PBMCs. This clonotype occurred a few times. Germline lookup yields CDR1 DFQATT and CDR2 SNEGSKA (reference sequence). Trimming took 1 base from V and 3 from J, leaving 13 bases between them. The length of the CDR3 is 14 residues. These data also formed part of another study, on T cells in Graves' hyperthyroidism and ophthalmopathy.

This material consisted of peripheral blood mononuclear cells (PBMCs), taken at new diagnosis, from a patient treated with antithyroid drugs. V usage is TRBV20-1 and J usage is TRBJ2-7; D is possibly TRBD2 (5 bases). This receptor was identified in a woman in her twenties or thirties with Graves disease. The CDR3 sequence is CSARAPSRDYEQYF. The CDR3 region has the DNA TGCAGTGCTAGAGCCCCCTCCCGGGACTACGAGCAGTACTTC.